A selection of T cell receptor beta chains follows, all from one sample in a study of patients and donors after allogeneic stem cell transplantation. TCRdb recomputed calls from the RT-PCR reads with MiXCR, one row per CDR3 protein. This table has roughly 12,000 distinct CDR3 sequences, less than 25% appearing once. The specimen was blood, either unsorted or a sorted T cell fraction (not recorded which). The receptors here all came from a human donor who was either an allogeneic HSCT recipient or a stem cell or donor lymphocyte infusion donor (not recorded which). It is not recorded whose cells these are; they may come from a transplant donor. Both conserved end residues are part of each CDR3. Fields, in order: J gene, clone size, D gene, V gene, CDR3 protein, CDR3 DNA. The D gene is left open where the match is weak. Not every row has a clone size; where given, it reads once, few, many or a size class.

>TRBJ1-1|few|-|TRBV7-9
CASSSATGNTEAFF
TGTGCCAGCAGCTCCGCCACAGGGAACACTGAAGCTTTCTTT
>TRBJ1-1|few|-|TRBV7-9
CASSLGHNTEAFF
TGTGCCAGCAGCTTAGGACATAACACTGAAGCTTTCTTT
>TRBJ1-2|-|-|TRBV9
CASSVGFSRCYTF
TGTGCCAGCAGCGTAGGATTCAGCCGTTGCTACACCTTC
>TRBJ2-7|-|-|TRBV5-1
CASSLVPQSSYEQYF
TGCGCCAGCAGCTTGGTCCCACAAAGCTCCTACGAGCAGTACTTC
>TRBJ2-7|few|-|TRBV4-3
CASSHTSYEQYF
TGCGCCAGCAGCCACACCTCCTACGAGCAGTACTTC
>TRBJ1-3|few|-|TRBV6-1
CASRTSSGNTIYF
TGTGCCAGCAGGACAAGCTCTGGAAACACCATATATTTT
>TRBJ1-2|few|TRBD1|TRBV27
CASSLRGLGYGYTF
TGTGCCAGCAGCTTAAGGGGGCTGGGCTATGGCTACACCTTC
>TRBJ1-5|-|-|TRBV20-1
CSATDPGGDSNQPQHF
TGCAGTGCGACGGACCCCGGGGGAGATAGCAATCAGCCCCAGCATTTT
>TRBJ1-3|many|-|TRBV5-1
CASSQGPIPGNTIYF
TGCGCCAGCAGCCAAGGCCCAATCCCTGGAAACACCATATATTTT
>TRBJ1-1|-|-|TRBV2
CASSGALGTEAFF
TGTGCCAGCAGTGGGGCCTTGGGGACTGAAGCTTTCTTT
>TRBJ2-1|-|TRBD2|TRBV4-3
CASSQDPGLAGRNEQFF
TGCGCCAGCAGCCAAGATCCCGGACTAGCGGGGAGGAATGAGCAGTTCTTC
>TRBJ2-5|few|-|TRBV5-1
CASSLWSRDEETQYF
TGCGCCAGCAGCCTGTGGTCCCGGGACGAAGAGACCCAGTACTTC
>TRBJ1-3|-|TRBD1|TRBV18
CASSGFTGGSGNTIYF
TGTGCCAGCTCAGGCTTCACAGGGGGCTCTGGAAACACCATATATTTT
>TRBJ2-7|-|-|TRBV4-2
CASSRDRSYEQYF
TGTGCCAGCAGCCGAGACAGGTCCTACGAGCAGTACTTC
>TRBJ1-1|-|-|TRBV9
CASSAGAGGEAFF
TGTGCCAGCAGCGCCGGGGCCGGGGGTGAAGCTTTCTTT
>TRBJ2-3|-|-|TRBV20-1
CSARVPSDRLVYF
TGCAGTGCTAGAGTCCCTTCGGACAGACTCGTTTATTTT
>TRBJ2-6|-|-|TRBV6-5
CASSYGVPSGANVLTF
TGTGCCAGCAGTTACGGGGTTCCCTCTGGGGCCAACGTCCTGACTTTC
>TRBJ2-3|-|-|TRBV25-1
CASSPPGLSNTQYF
TGTGCCAGCAGTCCCCCGGGACTTTCAAATACGCAGTATTTT
>TRBJ2-7|few|TRBD2|TRBV27
CASARTRRGNYEQYF
TGTGCCAGCGCAAGGACTAGGAGGGGTAACTACGAGCAGTACTTC
>TRBJ2-1|-|TRBD1|TRBV24-1
CATRAPGGTGENEQFF
TGTGCCACCAGAGCCCCGGGTGGGACAGGGGAGAATGAGCAGTTCTTC
>TRBJ2-5|-|-|TRBV7-8
CASKGGETQYF
TGTGCCAGCAAAGGTGGAGAGACCCAGTACTTC
>TRBJ1-2|-|-|TRBV12-5
CASGFSSGGYTF
TGTGCTAGTGGTTTTTCCTCCGGAGGCTACACCTTC
>TRBJ1-2|-|-|TRBV7-2
CASSPPGRLLYGYTF
TGTGCCAGCAGCCCCCCGGGAAGGCTTCTATACGGCTACACCTTC
>TRBJ2-1|-|TRBD2|TRBV9
CASSVGWRGSNEQFF
TGTGCCAGCAGCGTAGGGTGGCGGGGGAGCAATGAGCAGTTCTTC
>TRBJ1-2|many|-|TRBV7-2
CASSSRLEPYGYTF
TGTGCCAGCAGCTCCCGGCTTGAACCCTATGGCTACACCTTC
>TRBJ1-2|few|-|TRBV4-1
CASSQGGVSYGYTF
TGCGCCAGCAGCCAAGGGGGGGTGAGCTATGGCTACACCTTC
>TRBJ2-1|few|TRBD1|TRBV10-3
CAIRPTGGNEQFF
TGTGCCATCAGGCCGACAGGGGGAAATGAGCAGTTCTTC
>TRBJ1-6|few|-|TRBV27
CASRTGGKGNSPLHF
TGTGCCAGCAGAACCGGGGGTAAAGGGAATTCACCCCTCCACTTT
>TRBJ1-1|-|TRBD1|TRBV6-5
CASSSHRGPTEAFF
TGTGCCAGCAGTTCTCACAGGGGCCCCACTGAAGCTTTCTTT
>TRBJ2-3|-|TRBD1|TRBV28
CASSRDSSTDTQYF
TGTGCCAGCAGCCGGGACAGTAGCACAGATACGCAGTATTTT
>TRBJ2-1|few|TRBD2|TRBV27
CASVSLGREHEQFF
TGTGCCAGCGTTTCCCTGGGGCGGGAGCATGAGCAGTTCTTC
>TRBJ2-1|-|TRBD2|TRBV20-1
CSAIAGGSYNEQFF
TGCAGTGCAATAGCGGGAGGCTCCTACAATGAGCAGTTCTTC
>TRBJ2-7|-|-|TRBV5-1
CASSLDHYEQYF
TGCGCCAGCAGCTTGGACCATTACGAGCAGTACTTC
>TRBJ1-3|-|-|TRBV7-2
CASSLGQRGSGNTIYF
TGTGCCAGCAGCTTAGGACAGCGAGGTAGCGGAAACACCATATATTTT
>TRBJ1-5|few|-|TRBV3-1
CASSPQVNQPQHF
TGTGCCAGCAGCCCACAAGTCAATCAGCCCCAGCATTTT
>TRBJ1-2|many|-|TRBV12-3/TRBV12-4
CASSLSEQPYGYTF
TGTGCCAGCAGTTTATCGGAACAGCCTTATGGCTACACCTTC
>TRBJ2-7|many|TRBD1|TRBV5-1
CASSLTGLYEQYF
TGCGCCAGCAGCCTGACAGGGCTCTACGAGCAGTACTTC
>TRBJ2-1|few|-|TRBV15
CATSRADSYNEQFF
TGTGCCACCAGCAGAGCCGATTCCTACAATGAGCAGTTCTTC
>TRBJ2-3|few|-|TRBV5-5
CASSLEGLKADTQYF
TGTGCCAGCAGCTTGGAGGGCCTAAAGGCAGATACGCAGTATTTT
>TRBJ2-1|few|TRBD2|TRBV4-2
CASSQEAGGGNEQFF
TGTGCCAGCAGCCAAGAAGCGGGAGGGGGAAATGAGCAGTTCTTC
>TRBJ2-1|few|-|TRBV12-3/TRBV12-4
CASSSTGNNEQFF
TGTGCCAGCAGTAGTACAGGGAACAATGAGCAGTTCTTC
>TRBJ1-6|-|-|TRBV4-2
CASSQEGAGNSPLHF
TGTGCCAGCAGCCAAGAGGGGGCAGGGAACTCACCCCTCCACTTT
>TRBJ2-5|-|-|TRBV29-1
CSVLSLSAPRQETQYF
TGCAGCGTTCTGAGTCTGAGCGCACCCCGCCAAGAGACCCAGTACTTC
>TRBJ1-2|few|-|TRBV28
CASRYPGRPNYGYTF
TGTGCCAGCAGGTATCCGGGACGGCCTAACTATGGCTACACCTTC
>TRBJ1-4|few|-|TRBV20-1
CSAIRATNEKLFF
TGCAGTGCTATCAGGGCAACTAATGAAAAACTGTTTTTT
>TRBJ1-1|few|-|TRBV5-1
CASSLEGQRVNTEAFF
TGCGCCAGCAGCTTGGAAGGACAGCGGGTGAACACTGAAGCTTTCTTT
>TRBJ1-2|-|TRBD1|TRBV28
CASREHTGTVTNYGYTF
TGTGCCAGCAGGGAACATACCGGGACAGTGACTAACTATGGCTACACCTTC
>TRBJ1-2|few|-|TRBV7-2
CASSRGSRGYTF
TGTGCCAGCAGCCGAGGGAGTAGAGGCTACACCTTC
>TRBJ1-1|medium-sized|-|TRBV20-1
CSARDQREFGAEAFF
TGCAGTGCTAGAGATCAAAGGGAGTTTGGTGCTGAAGCTTTCTTT
>TRBJ2-1|once|TRBD1|TRBV9
CASSRTGSSYNEQFF
TGTGCCAGCAGCCGGACAGGGAGCTCCTACAATGAGCAGTTCTTC
>TRBJ2-1|many|-|TRBV4-2
CASSQDIGSEQFF
TGTGCCAGCAGCCAAGATATAGGGAGTGAGCAGTTCTTC
>TRBJ1-2|few|-|TRBV29-1
CSVETGFGYGYTF
TGCAGCGTTGAAACAGGGTTTGGTTATGGCTACACCTTC
>TRBJ1-5|-|-|TRBV6-2/TRBV6-3
CASSYSSSNQPQHF
TGTGCCAGCAGTTACTCATCTAGCAATCAGCCCCAGCATTTT
>TRBJ1-5|-|TRBD1|TRBV18
CASSPQGAGNQPQHF
TGTGCCAGCTCACCACAGGGGGCTGGCAATCAGCCCCAGCATTTT
>TRBJ1-1|-|TRBD1|TRBV28
CASRGGGQWYTEAFF
TGTGCCAGCCGTGGGGGGGGACAGTGGTACACTGAAGCTTTCTTT